The rows below give T cell receptor beta chains drawn from one sample of a study of blood T cell repertoires in COVID-19. Sequencing used immunoSEQ multiplex PCR; TCRdb keeps in-frame clones, though not all of them. The sample lists about 230,000 clones, roughly 88% occurring once. Sequences were obtained from peripheral blood. Receptors originate from a woman aged 40 to 49 who had recovered from COVID-19. Both conserved end residues are part of each CDR3.

v_gene	j_gene	CDR3aa
TRBV7-9	TRBJ1-6	CASSPGTDNSPLHF
TRBV21-1	TRBJ2-1	CASRGGCEQFF
TRBV19	TRBJ2-3	CASKPLGAGDTQYF
TRBV10-3	TRBJ1-2	CATSPRDRSGGYTF
TRBV19	TRBJ1-6	CASKPTGGIDSPLHF
TRBV2	TRBJ2-5	CASSEGAIQETQYF
TRBV28	TRBJ1-1	CASSIGTGNTEAFF
TRBV28	TRBJ2-7	CASKDRQPYEQYF
TRBV7-8	TRBJ1-5	CASSLTREGGRPQHF
TRBV4-2	TRBJ2-7	CASSQDLTSVFYEQYF
TRBV27	TRBJ1-5	CASSLSRGTQPQHF
TRBV9	TRBJ2-3	CASSVGIGGAKSTDTQYF
TRBV6-5	TRBJ2-7	CASSYGNSYEQYF
TRBV30	TRBJ2-6	CAWSVEGGDANVLTF
TRBV12-5	TRBJ1-5	CASGSGGFGNQPQHF
TRBV5-4	TRBJ2-3	CASSFRGGEPDTQYF
TRBV4-3	TRBJ1-2	CASSQDRQGLGGYTF
TRBV4-1	TRBJ2-7	CASSQEASGPYYEQYF
TRBV14	TRBJ1-1	CASSIRQGGNTEAFF
TRBV6-2/TRBV6-3	TRBJ1-5	CASSLTEGAGNQPQHF
TRBV11-3	TRBJ2-7	CASSRTGSSYEQYF
TRBV18	TRBJ2-7	CASSQREVPYEQYF
TRBV7-2	TRBJ2-5	CASSLVGAPQETQYF
TRBV20-1	TRBJ2-7	CSASPSDEQYF
TRBV12-3/TRBV12-4	TRBJ2-1	CASSRTPTYEQFF
TRBV7-2	TRBJ1-4	CASSFRTGTNEKLFF
TRBV7-9	TRBJ1-3	CASSLSGESGNTIYF
TRBV28	TRBJ2-5	CASSGAGLEEETQYF
TRBV19	TRBJ1-2	CASIGTGGIWDYGYTF
TRBV4-1	TRBJ2-2	CASSQDRGLAGGPNTGELFF
TRBV25-1	TRBJ1-1	CASIGTGATEAFF
TRBV2	TRBJ1-6	CASRPGQGWSPLHF
TRBV19	TRBJ2-7	CASSTDRVGEQYF
TRBV7-6	TRBJ2-6	CASSSAGDRGLTGANVLTF
TRBV28	TRBJ1-3	CASSLGALVGNTIYF
TRBV5-1	TRBJ1-1	CASRSGDHTEAFF
TRBV21-1	TRBJ2-2	CASSGDPGQILSVTGELFF
TRBV15	TRBJ2-7	CATSRVPGDGDEQYF
TRBV28	TRBJ1-2	CASSFVSSNYGYTF
TRBV2	TRBJ2-5	CASSGRTGGVQAETQYF
TRBV5-1	TRBJ1-1	CASSPLQGGGDTEAFF
TRBV7-5	TRBJ1-1	CARSPLTTGSTEAFF
TRBV7-2	TRBJ2-5	CASSLEYGGWETQYF
TRBV18	TRBJ1-4	CASSPSATNEKLFF
TRBV10-3	TRBJ1-1	CAIREPEGEAFF
TRBV5-1	TRBJ2-7	CASGRGDSTYEQYF
TRBV4-1	TRBJ1-1	CASRASGTEAFF
TRBV6-5	TRBJ1-1	CASSPGRFSLEAFF
TRBV3-1/TRBV3-2	TRBJ1-2	CASSQDGLGGVYGYTF
TRBV19	TRBJ1-3	CASSQQGVGNTIYF
TRBV6-2/TRBV6-3	TRBJ1-2	CASSPGGYGYTF
TRBV18	TRBJ1-4	CASSPWTGNEKLFF
TRBV9	TRBJ1-6	CASSSPGTGLGSPLHF
TRBV5-1	TRBJ2-1	CASSSGSSYNEQFF